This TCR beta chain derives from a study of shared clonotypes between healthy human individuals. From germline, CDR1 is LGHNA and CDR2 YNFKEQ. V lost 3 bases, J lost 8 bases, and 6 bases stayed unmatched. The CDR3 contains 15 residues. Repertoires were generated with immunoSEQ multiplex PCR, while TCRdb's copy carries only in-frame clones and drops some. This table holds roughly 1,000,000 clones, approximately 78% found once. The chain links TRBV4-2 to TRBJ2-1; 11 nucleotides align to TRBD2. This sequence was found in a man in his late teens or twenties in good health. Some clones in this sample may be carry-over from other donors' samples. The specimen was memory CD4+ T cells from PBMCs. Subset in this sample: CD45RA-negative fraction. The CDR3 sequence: CASSHPSGRPDEQFF. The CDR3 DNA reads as TGTGCCAGCAGCCATCCTAGCGGGAGGCCGGATGAGCAGTTCTTC.